A selection of T cell receptor beta chains follows, all from one sample in a study of T cell clones after liver transplantation. Method: immunoSEQ multiplex PCR; TCRdb's copy keeps in-frame clones and lacks some. Seen here are around 43,000 clones, roughly 84% observed once, and the top ten hold almost 2.5%. Source: CD4+ T cells from blood, taken 24 months after liver transplant. These receptors were obtained from a human patient who received a liver transplant. Some of the T cells may derive from the graft donor. Each CDR3 is given with its conserved first and last residue. D genes are given only for firm matches. Part of the rows lack a size; the others show once, few, many or a class for expanded clones.

NA	TRBJ2-3	NA	TRBV9	CASSVGDTQYF	TGTGCCAGCAGCGTAGGAGATACGCAGTATTTT
NA	TRBJ2-2	NA	TRBV7-7	CASSLSTGITGELFF	TGTGCCAGCAGCTTAAGCACCGGGATCACCGGGGAGCTGTTTTTT
NA	TRBJ1-1	TRBD1	TRBV27	CASIVGSGGYSLQAFF	TGTGCCAGCATAGTGGGGTCAGGGGGTTACTCTCTCCAGGCTTTCTTT
NA	TRBJ2-5	NA	TRBV29-1	CSPGHLHETQYF	TGCAGCCCTGGGCACCTCCACGAGACCCAGTACTTC
NA	TRBJ2-3	TRBD2	TRBV30	CAWSATSGRTDTQYF	TGTGCCTGGAGTGCGACTAGCGGGCGCACAGATACGCAGTATTTT
NA	TRBJ1-3	TRBD1	TRBV7-2	CASSLVSQGAQGNTIYF	TGTGCCAGCAGCTTAGTGAGTCAGGGGGCGCAAGGAAACACCATATATTTT
few	TRBJ1-2	NA	TRBV10-1	CASSRLGNGYTF	TGCGCCAGCAGTCGACTGGGGAACGGCTACACCTTC
NA	TRBJ1-2	NA	TRBV28	CATFSQGPNYGYTF	TGTGCCACATTCTCACAGGGCCCCAACTATGGCTACACCTTC
NA	TRBJ2-3	TRBD1	TRBV6-5	CASSYWTGSGDTQYF	TGTGCCAGCAGTTACTGGACAGGGAGTGGAGATACGCAGTATTTT
NA	TRBJ2-2	TRBD2	TRBV2	CASSPRGGRERTGELFF	TGTGCCAGCAGCCCCCGTGGTGGGCGGGAGAGAACCGGGGAGCTGTTTTTT
NA	TRBJ1-4	NA	TRBV30	CAWSTGPSNEKLFF	TGTGCCTGGAGTACTGGTCCGAGTAATGAAAAACTGTTTTTT
NA	TRBJ2-7	NA	TRBV7-8	CASSESEFYEQYF	TGTGCCAGCAGCGAATCAGAATTCTACGAGCAGTACTTC
NA	TRBJ2-7	NA	TRBV5-1	CASSSGLGYEQYF	TGCGCCAGCAGCTCGGGACTGGGCTACGAGCAGTACTTC
NA	TRBJ2-5	TRBD1	TRBV7-7	CASSPDRGKTEQYF	TGTGCCAGCAGCCCGGACAGGGGAAAAACAGAGCAGTACTTC
few	TRBJ2-5	NA	TRBV10-2	CASGGARSETQYF	TGCGCCAGCGGGGGGGCGAGATCAGAGACCCAGTACTTC
few	TRBJ2-6	NA	TRBV9	CASSSRGAGANVLTF	TGTGCCAGCAGCTCTCGCGGCGCCGGGGCCAACGTCCTGACTTTC
NA	TRBJ2-1	NA	TRBV6-5	CASSRTVDNEQFF	TGTGCCAGCAGTCGGACGGTCGACAATGAGCAGTTCTTC
NA	TRBJ1-5	NA	TRBV4-1	CASSQDPQTNSNQPQHF	TGCGCCAGCAGCCAAGATCCCCAGACAAATAGCAATCAGCCCCAGCATTTT
once	TRBJ2-7	NA	TRBV18	CASSPSGRDSYEQYF	TGTGCCAGCTCCCCCTCGGGCAGGGACTCCTACGAGCAGTACTTC
NA	TRBJ1-1	NA	TRBV18	CASSSDMNTEAFF	TGTGCCAGCTCATCCGACATGAACACTGAAGCTTTCTTT
few	TRBJ2-7	NA	TRBV6-1	CASPRGYEQYF	TGTGCCAGCCCACGGGGGTACGAGCAGTACTTC
NA	TRBJ2-2	NA	TRBV19	CASSITGRRGELFF	TGTGCCAGTAGTATCACAGGGAGAAGAGGGGAGCTGTTTTTT
NA	TRBJ1-3	TRBD1	TRBV9	CASSAGTGQNTIYF	TGTGCCAGCAGCGCCGGGACAGGGCAAAACACCATATATTTT
NA	TRBJ2-5	TRBD1	TRBV6-5	CASSGGQQETQYF	TGTGCCAGCAGTGGGGGACAGCAAGAGACCCAGTACTTC
once	TRBJ1-2	TRBD1	TRBV6-5	CASSYLDRVSGYTF	TGTGCCAGCAGTTACCTCGACAGGGTCTCTGGCTACACCTTC
NA	TRBJ1-2	NA	TRBV7-9	CASSFGTLYGYTF	TGTGCCAGCAGCTTTGGGACCCTCTATGGCTACACCTTC
NA	TRBJ2-2	NA	TRBV6-1	CASSEAGGTDLRTGELFF	TGTGCCAGCAGTGAAGCGGGAGGGACAGATCTTCGCACCGGGGAGCTGTTTTTT
few	TRBJ2-5	TRBD1	TRBV28	CASSVPTGRQETQYF	TGTGCCAGCAGTGTACCGACAGGGCGGCAAGAGACCCAGTACTTC
NA	TRBJ1-2	NA	TRBV19	CASSTQGKGGGYTF	TGTGCCAGTAGTACCCAGGGGAAGGGTGGCGGCTACACCTTC